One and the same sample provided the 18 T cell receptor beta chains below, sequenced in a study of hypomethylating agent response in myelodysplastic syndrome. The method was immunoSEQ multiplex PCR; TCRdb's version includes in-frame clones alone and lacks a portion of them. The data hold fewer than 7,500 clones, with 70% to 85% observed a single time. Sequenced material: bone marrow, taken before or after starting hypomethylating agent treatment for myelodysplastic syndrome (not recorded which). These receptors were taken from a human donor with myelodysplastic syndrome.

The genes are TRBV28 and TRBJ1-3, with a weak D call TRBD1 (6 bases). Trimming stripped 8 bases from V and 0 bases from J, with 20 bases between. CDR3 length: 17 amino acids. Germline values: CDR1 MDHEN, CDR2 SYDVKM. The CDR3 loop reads CASGGRSGGSSGNTIYF. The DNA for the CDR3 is TGTGCCAGCGGTGGTAGGTCCGGGGGCAGCTCTGGAAACACCATATATTTT.

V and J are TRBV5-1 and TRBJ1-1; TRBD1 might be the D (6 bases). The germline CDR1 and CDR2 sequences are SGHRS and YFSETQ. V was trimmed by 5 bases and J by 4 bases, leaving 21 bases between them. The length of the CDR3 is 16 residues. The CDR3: CASSLQGGGGGTEAFF. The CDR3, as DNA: TGCGCCAGCAGTTTACAGGGAGGTGGGGGGGGCACTGAAGCTTTCTTT.

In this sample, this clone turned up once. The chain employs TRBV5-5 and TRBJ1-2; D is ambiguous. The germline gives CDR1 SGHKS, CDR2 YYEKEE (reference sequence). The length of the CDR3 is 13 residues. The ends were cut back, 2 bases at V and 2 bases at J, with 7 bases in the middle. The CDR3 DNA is TGTGCCAGCAGCTTTGAGGGAAACTATGGCTACACCTTC. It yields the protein CASSFEGNYGYTF.

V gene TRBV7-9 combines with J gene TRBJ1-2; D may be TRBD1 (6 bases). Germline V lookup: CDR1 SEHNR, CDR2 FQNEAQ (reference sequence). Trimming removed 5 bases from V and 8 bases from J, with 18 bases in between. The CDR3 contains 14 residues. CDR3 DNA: TGTGCCAGCAGCGCACTCACAGGGTCGGTGGGCTACACCTTC. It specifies CASSALTGSVGYTF.

The CDR3: CASSKAGRALPGNTEAFF. In DNA form, the CDR3 reads TGTGCCAGCAGCAAAGCAGGGCGAGCCTTACCGGGGAACACTGAAGCTTTCTTT. The chain joins TRBV21-1 to TRBJ1-1. TRBV21-1 is annotated as a pseudogene. There are 18 residues in the CDR3.

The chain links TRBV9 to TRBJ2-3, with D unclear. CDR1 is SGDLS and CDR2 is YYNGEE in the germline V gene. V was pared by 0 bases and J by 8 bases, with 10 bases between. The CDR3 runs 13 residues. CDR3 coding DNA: TGTGCCAGCAGCGTAGATCTAACCGGTACGCAGTATTTT. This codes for CASSVDLTGTQYF.

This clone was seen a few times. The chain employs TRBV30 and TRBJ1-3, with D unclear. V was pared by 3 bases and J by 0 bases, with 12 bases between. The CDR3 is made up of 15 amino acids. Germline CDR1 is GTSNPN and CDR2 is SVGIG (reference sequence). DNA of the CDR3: TGTGCCTGGAGCCCGTCCGGCTCCTCTGGAAACACCATATATTTT. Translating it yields CAWSPSGSSGNTIYF.

The chain's CDR3 is CASSQEWSQGTGNTIYF. CDR3 coding DNA: TGTGCCAGCAGCCAAGAATGGTCACAGGGAACTGGAAACACCATATATTTT. The chain has TRBV4-2 and TRBJ1-3; D might be TRBD1 (6 bases). CDR3 length: 17 residues. V gave up 0 bases and J gave up 2 bases, with 14 bases separating them. Germline CDR1 and CDR2: LGHNA and YNFKEQ.

In DNA form, the CDR3 reads TGTGCCAGCAGTACTACAGGGTACACCTACGAGCAGTACGTC. It encodes CASSTTGYTYEQYV. This sequence joins TRBV28 and TRBJ2-7, with D perhaps matching TRBD1 (6 bases). In germline, CDR1 is MDHEN, CDR2 SYDVKM. V lost 5 bases and J lost 2, with 13 bases in between. The CDR3 runs 14 residues.

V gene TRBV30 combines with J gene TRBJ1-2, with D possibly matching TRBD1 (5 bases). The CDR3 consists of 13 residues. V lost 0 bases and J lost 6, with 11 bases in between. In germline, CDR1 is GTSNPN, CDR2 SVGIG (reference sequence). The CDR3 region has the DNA TGTGCCTGGAGTGTGAAGGGGACCCATGGCTACACCTTC. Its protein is CAWSVKGTHGYTF.

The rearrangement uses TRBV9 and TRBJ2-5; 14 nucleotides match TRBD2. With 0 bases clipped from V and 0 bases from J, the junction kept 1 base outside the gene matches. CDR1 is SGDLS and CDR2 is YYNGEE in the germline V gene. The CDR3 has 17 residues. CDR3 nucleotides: TGTGCCAGCAGCGTAGGGACTAGCGGGGGGTACCAAGAGACCCAGTACTTC. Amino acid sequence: CASSVGTSGGYQETQYF. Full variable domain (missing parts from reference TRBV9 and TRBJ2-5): DSGVTQTPKHLITATGQRVTLRCSPRSGDLSVYWYQQSLDQGLQFLIQYYNGEERAKGNILERFSAQQFPDLHSELNLSSLELGDSALYFCASSVGTSGGYQETQYFGPGTRLLVL.

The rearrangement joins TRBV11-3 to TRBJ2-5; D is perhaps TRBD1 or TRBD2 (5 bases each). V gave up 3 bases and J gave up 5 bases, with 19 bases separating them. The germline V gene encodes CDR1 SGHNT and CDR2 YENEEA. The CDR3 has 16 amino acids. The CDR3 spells CASSFTGQGLGETQYF. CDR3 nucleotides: TGTGCCAGCAGCTTCACGGGGCAGGGATTAGGGGAGACCCAGTACTTC.

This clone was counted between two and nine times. CDR3 coding DNA: TGTGCCAGCAGTGAGACAGGTCCTGGTTTGGGGAATTCACCCCTCCACTTT. This gives the protein CASSETGPGLGNSPLHF. The rearrangement links TRBV6-1 to TRBJ1-6, with a weak D call TRBD1 (6 bases). With 3 bases removed from V and 7 bases from J, the gap between germline ends came to 19 bases. Looked up from germline, CDR1 is MNHNS and CDR2 is SASEGT. CDR3 length: 17 amino acids.

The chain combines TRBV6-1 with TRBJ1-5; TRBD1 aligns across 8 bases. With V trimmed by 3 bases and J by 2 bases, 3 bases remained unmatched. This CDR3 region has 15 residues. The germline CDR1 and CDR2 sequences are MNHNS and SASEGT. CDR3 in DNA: TGTGCCAGCAGTGATTCGACAGGGGGCAATCAGCCCCAGCATTTT. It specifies CASSDSTGGNQPQHF.

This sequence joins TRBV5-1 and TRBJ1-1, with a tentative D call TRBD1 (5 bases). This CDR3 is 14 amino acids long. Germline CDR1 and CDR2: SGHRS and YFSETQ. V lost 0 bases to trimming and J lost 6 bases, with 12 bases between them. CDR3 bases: TGCGCCAGCAGCTTGGGTGTCTGGGGGGCTGAAGCTTTCTTT. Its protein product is CASSLGVWGAEAFF.

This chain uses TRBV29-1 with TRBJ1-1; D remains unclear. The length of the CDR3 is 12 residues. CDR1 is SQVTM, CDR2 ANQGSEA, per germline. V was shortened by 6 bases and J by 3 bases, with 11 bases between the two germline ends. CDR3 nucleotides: TGCAGCGTCGGAACCTTCGACACTGAAGCTTTCTTT. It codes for CSVGTFDTEAFF.

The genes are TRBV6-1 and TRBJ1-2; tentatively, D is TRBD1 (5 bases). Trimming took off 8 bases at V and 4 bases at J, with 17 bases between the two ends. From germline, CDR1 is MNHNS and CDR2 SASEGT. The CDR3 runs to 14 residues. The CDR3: CASGGPQGPYGYTF. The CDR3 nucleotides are TGTGCCAGCGGCGGGCCGCAGGGTCCCTATGGCTACACCTTC.

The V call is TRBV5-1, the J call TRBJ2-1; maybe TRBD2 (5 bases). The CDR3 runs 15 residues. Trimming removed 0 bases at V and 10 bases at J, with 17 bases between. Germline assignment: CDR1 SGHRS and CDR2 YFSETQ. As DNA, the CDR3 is TGCGCCAGCAGCTTGGACAATCGGGAACAAAAGGAGCAGTTCTTC. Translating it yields CASSLDNREQKEQFF.